The TCR beta chain under discussion was sequenced for a study of regulatory T cells in long-lasting Graves disease (dated by TCRdb to 2020 to 2023). Some background on the complete study: In the newly diagnosed Graves' disease group, patients had been taking antithyroid drugs for less than 3 months. This study used TCR sequencing and RNA sequencing of peripheral blood to compare persistent Graves' disease patients against newly diagnosed Graves' disease patients. The study took place in China and was registered as a clinical trial. TCR sequencing covered around 13 persistent and 20 newly diagnosed Graves' disease patients, about 35 samples in total. Broader findings and caveats from the paper: Sequencing and analysis were limited to the TCR beta chain. The authors noted that the small sample size was a limitation that may lower accuracy. Because the primary lesion, thyroid tissue, could not be accessed, the study looked at peripheral blood alone. Persistent patients shared more public clonotypes among themselves (around 2,800) than newly diagnosed patients did (approximately 870). Lower TCR Shannon entropy and fewer highly expanded clones were observed in persistent Graves' disease patients than in newly diagnosed patients, which suggested clonal expansion. Preferential use of TRBV28, TRBJ1-2 and TRBJ2-5 was observed in persistent disease, whereas TRBV20-1 and TRBJ2-1 were favored in newly diagnosed disease.

With respect to this clonotype: What antigen it recognizes has not been identified. No base-level quality is on record; no much larger clone is a single base apart.

Library prep was done by multiplex PCR. Sequencing instrument: Illumina HiSeq 4000. CDR3 regions were amplified by Arm-PCR with iRepertoire HTBI primers to construct TCR beta libraries. Gel purification was performed on PCR products prior to sequencing. Processing in the source paper ran as follows. Gene usage analysis of CDR3 amino acid clonotypes used the approximately 62 TRBV and about 13 TRBJ segments found across samples. COPE and FqMerger were used to merge filtered high-quality paired reads into contigs. BLAST was used to align contigs to IMGT TRBV, TRBD and TRBJ reference genes, with CDR3 defined following IMGT. Any clonotype with a frequency above 0.1% was classified as a highly expanded clone. Shannon entropy served as the measure of repertoire diversity, while the Gini coefficient captured V-J evenness. A clonotype was considered public if more than one individual shared it. TCRdb itself trimmed the public reads at Q25 with fastp, ran MiXCR and retained productive beta chains. Identical CDR3 proteins give one entry, which carries the most common genes and DNA. TCRdb's processing, not the authors' own work, is the source of the V and J calls. The sample yields over 450,000 distinct CDR3 sequences; more than 10% were counted once. The ten biggest clones cover approximately 9% of the sample.

What this sample's time point label stands for: newly diagnosed GD, antithyroid drugs for less than 3 months. For both TCR sequencing and RNA sequencing, RNA was extracted from PBMCs in TRIzol. The diagnosis of Graves' disease followed American Thyroid Association guidelines. Patients were recruited from an endocrinology department in Xi'an, China. Each patient gave approximately 9.7 milliliters of peripheral blood, collected in an EDTA anticoagulant tube. Ficoll Paque Plus density gradient separation was used to isolate PBMCs, and no additional T cell sorting was done. An Agilent 2100 Bioanalyzer and agarose gel were used to check RNA quality, while a NanoDrop 2000 measured RNA concentration. The junction shows trimming of 2 bases on V and 2 bases on J, plus 13 bases between the germline ends. Taken from cysteine to phenylalanine, the CDR3 has 15 residues. Kept here is only the CDR3 DNA, which spans 45 bases and is read in frame from base 1. From the germline V gene, CDR1 is LGHNA and CDR2 is YSLEER.

The sample also formed part of further work on T cells in Graves' hyperthyroidism and ophthalmopathy. The second investigation adds: Stable Graves' hyperthyroidism was defined as no progression to ophthalmopathy during 18 months of follow-up. Hyperthyroidism patients were aged 18 to 65 years and newly diagnosed, with disease duration of less than 2 months. Any patient with an uncontrolled infection, another autoimmune disease, pregnancy or lactation was excluded. Diagnoses were based on clinical symptoms, serum thyroxine and TRAb, thyroid ultrasound and orbital computed tomography. The TCR CDR3 was subjected to a first round of RT-PCR using the HTBI primer set and the Qiagen OneStep RT-PCR kit. Blood samples also contained most of the expanded thyroid clonotypes (frequency above 0.001), which suggests that blood repertoires may reflect thyroid immune responses. A model built on a 13 V-J signature distinguished ophthalmopathy from stable hyperthyroidism, reaching around 87% sensitivity and approximately 81% specificity in cross-validation and 80%/75% in testing. In validation, the model predicted progression to ophthalmopathy with just under 71% sensitivity and around 72% specificity, a median of 6.5 months before onset. A discovery cohort of around 98 patients, about 40 with Graves' ophthalmopathy and more than 55 with stable Graves' hyperthyroidism, was used to find distinguishing TCR V-J signatures. Prospective prediction of ophthalmopathy was tested in an independent validation cohort of approximately 19 hyperthyroidism patients and 17 patients who later progressed to ophthalmopathy. The roughly 100 discovery patients were divided at random into training and test sets in a 7:3 ratio. In about 6 Graves' hyperthyroidism patients, the study also compared T-cell repertoires from thyroid tissue with T-cell repertoires from blood. After sampling, hyperthyroidism patients received methimazole starting at 30 mg daily, and ophthalmopathy patients received high-dose intravenous methylprednisolone. Libraries were constructed in a second round of multiplex PCR, after which size selection and purification were carried out. The libraries were sequenced on an Illumina HiSeq2000 using paired-end 100 bp reads. SOAPnuke was used to process the raw data, throwing out any read that contained adapters or uncalled bases, had a mean Phred below 15, or lacked an exact constant-primer or identifier match. COPE v1.2.5 was used to merge the high-quality paired reads, and each unique nucleotide sequence was defined as a clonotype. MiTCR v1.1 was used to align clonotypes to the IMGT TRBV, TRBD and TRBJ reference segments. Analysis was restricted to V-J combinations with a frequency above 0.0001, which covered just over 98% of repertoires. The TCS score was defined as F50 (clonal expansion) divided by E x V (chaos), with BLOSUM62-based TCRdist calculated between CDR3 peptides within each V-J. Welch's t-statistics and random forest reduced roughly 530 V-J features to roughly 13, which were used in a naive Bayes classifier (R e1071). Sample size was not statistically predetermined, and investigators were not blinded to group allocation. According to the paper, TCR Vbeta CDR3 sequencing was carried out on over 130 peripheral blood samples, which came from around 43 ophthalmopathy, 75 or so hyperthyroidism and approximately 17 progressor patients.

Material: peripheral blood mononuclear cells (PBMCs), obtained at new diagnosis, from a patient treated with antithyroid drugs. This sequence was found in a woman in her thirties with Graves disease. Donor details come from another sample of the same person, matched by shared clones. This chain joins TRBV4-3 to TRBJ2-7, with the identity of the D gene unclear. The CDR3: CASSQYFQDTYEQYF. The DNA sequence is given as TGCGCCAGCAGCCAATATTTCCAGGATACCTACGAGCAGTACTTC.